The rows below give T cell receptor beta chains drawn from one sample of a study of neurological immune-mediated disorders. MiXCR was run by TCRdb on the 5' RACE reads, yielding one entry per CDR3 protein. The table has tens of thousands of distinct CDR3 sequences, 11% to 15% seen once. The sequenced sample was PBMCs. These TCRs come from a woman aged 45 to 65 with HTLV-1-associated myelopathy (HAM/TSP). Both conserved end residues are part of each CDR3. D genes are given only for firm matches. The size entry is marked missing in some rows and otherwise reads once, few, many or a size class.

>TRBJ2-5|TRBV6-6|TRBD2|many
TGTGCCAGCAGTTCCAGCGGGGGGGCTGAGACCCAGTACTTC
CASSSSGGAETQYF
>TRBJ1-1|TRBV29-1|-|many
TGCAGCGTTGAAGGAAACACTGAAGCTTTCTTT
CSVEGNTEAFF
>TRBJ2-3|TRBV20-1|TRBD1|many
TGCAGTGCCATCATTAAACCGGGACAGTCGGCGGCGGGAGATACGCAGTATTTT
CSAIIKPGQSAAGDTQYF
>TRBJ1-6|TRBV30|-|many
TGTGCCTGGAGCGAGAGAGCCCGGACACCCCTCCACTTT
CAWSERARTPLHF
>TRBJ2-2|TRBV5-5|-|many
TGTGCCAGCAGCATGGCGAGAGGGACGAACACCGGGGAGCTGTTTTTT
CASSMARGTNTGELFF
>TRBJ2-1|TRBV4-2|-|many
TGTGCCAGCAGCCAAGATCTAAGAAACTACAATGAGCAGTTCTTC
CASSQDLRNYNEQFF
>TRBJ2-3|TRBV24-1|-|many
TGTGCCACCAGTGAGGAGGACAGAAGTGGCACAGATACGCAGTATTTT
CATSEEDRSGTDTQYF
>TRBJ1-3|TRBV5-1|TRBD1|many
TGCGCCAGCAGCCCAGGACAGGGAACCTTCTCTGGAAACACCATATATTTT
CASSPGQGTFSGNTIYF
>TRBJ2-5|TRBV25-1|TRBD1|many
TGTGCCAGCAGTGACCTCGATGGGGACAGGGGCGCCCCGGGGGAGACCCAGTACTTC
CASSDLDGDRGAPGETQYF
>TRBJ2-3|TRBV10-1|-|many
TGCGCCAGCAGTGAGTTTGGACAGAGTAAAACAGATACGCAGTATTTT
CASSEFGQSKTDTQYF
>TRBJ2-3|TRBV20-1|-|many
TGCAGTGTTCATGGCGACGCGGATACGCAGTATTTT
CSVHGDADTQYF
>TRBJ2-2|TRBV3-1|-|many
TGTGCCAGCAGCCGGCAGGGAGTCGGGGAGCTGTTTTTT
CASSRQGVGELFF
>TRBJ2-3|TRBV5-1|-|medium-sized
TGCGCCAGCAGCTTAACGAGCACAGATACGCAGTATTTT
CASSLTSTDTQYF
>TRBJ1-3|TRBV7-9|-|many
TGTGCCAGCAGCTTAGAAGGGAACCCTGGAAACACCATATATTTT
CASSLEGNPGNTIYF
>TRBJ2-3|TRBV29-1|TRBD2|many
TGCAGCGTTGAATTCGGGGGGGGTGGCACAGATACGCAGTATTTT
CSVEFGGGGTDTQYF
>TRBJ2-7|TRBV12-1|-|many
TGTGCCAGCAGCTTAACAGGGGACACCTCCTACGAGCAGTACTTC
CASSLTGDTSYEQYF
>TRBJ1-2|TRBV30|-|many
TGTGCCTGGAGTGTAACCACCGACTATGGCTACACCTTC
CAWSVTTDYGYTF
>TRBJ1-1|TRBV7-2|-|many
TGTGCCAGCAGCTTAGCAGGGAGTGGGGGGGCTTTCTTT
CASSLAGSGGAFF
>TRBJ1-2|TRBV20-1|-|once
TGCAGTGCTAACGAAAGTTATAGCTACACCTTC
CSANESYSYTF
>TRBJ2-7|TRBV18|TRBD2|few
TGTGCCAGCTCCCAAAACCGCGGGGGGGACGAGCAGTACTTC
CASSQNRGGDEQYF
>TRBJ1-1|TRBV12-3/TRBV12-4|-|many
TGTGCCAGCAGTGTATTACAGGGAGTGGCTTTCTTT
CASSVLQGVAFF
>TRBJ2-1|TRBV20-1|-|many
TGCAGTGCTACGCAGGGAAGGTCTGAGCAGTTCTTC
CSATQGRSEQFF
>TRBJ1-5|TRBV10-2|-|-
TGCGCCAGCAGTGGACAGCAACGCGGTAGCAATCAGCCCCAGCATTTT
CASSGQQRGSNQPQHF
>TRBJ2-1|TRBV5-1|TRBD1|many
TGCGCCAGCAACCCCGCCCAGGGGGAATACAATGAGCAGTTCTTC
CASNPAQGEYNEQFF
>TRBJ1-6|TRBV6-6|-|many
TGTGCCAGCAGTTACGAGGTGGACCCCTATAATTCACCCCTCCACTTT
CASSYEVDPYNSPLHF
>TRBJ2-1|TRBV4-1|-|many
TGCGCCAGCAGCCAAGAAACAGGCATATATGAGCAGTTCTTC
CASSQETGIYEQFF
>TRBJ2-1|TRBV6-2/TRBV6-3|-|many
TGTGCCAGCAGTTACTCGAGCGGGGGGACAGGGAAGTTCTTC
CASSYSSGGTGKFF
>TRBJ1-6|TRBV12-3/TRBV12-4|-|many
TGTGCCAGCAGCGCAGGGCGAAATTCACCCCTCCACTTT
CASSAGRNSPLHF
>TRBJ2-2|TRBV7-2|TRBD2|many
TGTGCCAGTGTCCCACGGGAGGGGTCGAACACCGGGGAGCTGTTTTTT
CASVPREGSNTGELFF
>TRBJ2-2|TRBV12-3/TRBV12-4|TRBD2|-
TGTGCCAGCAGTCCACTCGGACTAGCGGGGGGTATGATGACCGGTGAGCTGTTTTTT
CASSPLGLAGGMMTGELFF
>TRBJ1-5|TRBV20-1|-|few
TGCAGTGCTGAACAGGCTCTCCACTGCAATAAGCCCCAGCATTTT
CSAEQALHCNKPQHF
>TRBJ2-5|TRBV10-2|-|medium-sized
TGCGCCAGCAGTGAGTCGTTAGGGGCCGGAGAGACCCAGTACTTC
CASSESLGAGETQYF
>TRBJ2-1|TRBV20-1|-|-
TGCAGTGCTCCGATCCATGGGTTGCATGAGCAGTTCTTC
CSAPIHGLHEQFF
>TRBJ1-1|TRBV5-1|TRBD1|many
TGCGCCAGCAGCTGGACAGGGGTAACTGAAGCTTTCTTT
CASSWTGVTEAFF
>TRBJ1-2|TRBV6-1|TRBD1|many
TGTGCCAGCAGGAGCCCGGGACAGGGTGGCTATGGCTACACCTTC
CASRSPGQGGYGYTF
>TRBJ1-2|TRBV12-3/TRBV12-4|TRBD1|many
TGTGCCAGCAGGGTCGGGACAGGCTATGGCTACACCTTC
CASRVGTGYGYTF
>TRBJ2-7|TRBV5-1|TRBD1|many
TGCGCCAGCAGCTTGGGTAGTCAGGGGGCCTACGAGCAGTACTTC
CASSLGSQGAYEQYF
>TRBJ2-5|TRBV3-1|TRBD2|-
TGTGCCAGCAGCCCCCCGGGACTAGAAGAGACCCAGTACTTC
CASSPPGLEETQYF
>TRBJ2-7|TRBV29-1|-|many
TGCAGCGCCCAGGCAGGGTCTGGCGAGCAGTACTTC
CSAQAGSGEQYF
>TRBJ1-1|TRBV29-1|-|many
TGCAGCGCCGGGGTGGCAGCGAACACTGAAGCTTTCTTT
CSAGVAANTEAFF